Each of the 17 T cell receptor beta chains below was sequenced from the same sample in a study of T cell responses to AZD1222 COVID-19 vaccine. Here immunoSEQ multiplex PCR was the method, and the copy in TCRdb shows in-frame clones only, minus some. The sample has about 120,000 clones, 90% to 95% seen once. This material consisted of peripheral blood, taken on day 0 of AZD1222 vaccination. Receptors originate from an adult in good health.

This clone was recorded a few times. The chain carries TRBV5-4 and TRBJ1-3; TRBD1 matches at 7 bases. V was pared by 4 bases and J by 4 bases, with 8 bases of the junction left unmatched. CDR1 is SGHNT, CDR2 YYREEE, per germline (reference sequence). The CDR3 consists of 15 residues. CDR3 DNA sequence: TGTGCCAGCAGCCCCGGGACAGCGTGGGGAAACACCATATATTTT. This gives the protein CASSPGTAWGNTIYF.

V is TRBV9 and J is TRBJ1-1; tentatively, D is TRBD1 (5 bases). This CDR3 is built from 13 residues. Germline-derived CDR1 and CDR2 are SGDLS and YYNGEE. The ends were cut back, 2 bases at V and 7 bases at J, with 12 bases in the middle. The CDR3 bases are TGTGCCAGCAGCGTGGGGGGGTTTAATGAAGCTTTCTTT. Its protein is CASSVGGFNEAFF.

The genes are TRBV12-3 or TRBV12-4 and TRBJ1-6, with D tentatively TRBD1 (5 bases). There are 13 residues in the CDR3. V was pared by 6 bases and J by 9 bases, with 12 bases between. CDR3 in DNA: TGTGCCAGCAGGTGGGGGGAAGGTTCACCCCTCCACTTT. Encoded protein: CASRWGEGSPLHF.

This clone has just a few counts. The chain links TRBV25-1 to TRBJ2-2; D remains ambiguous. V was cut by 7 bases and J by 3 bases, with 15 bases left in between. The length of the CDR3 is 15 residues. Germline CDR1 is MGHDK and CDR2 is SYGVNS. The CDR3, as DNA: TGTGCCAGCAATGGTTTGGGAATTCACACCGGGGAGCTGTTTTTT. Its protein is CASNGLGIHTGELFF.

This rearrangement joins TRBV5-4 to TRBJ1-1; TRBD1 matches 7 bases. This CDR3 has 15 amino acids. The junction had 6 bases not matched to a gene; V was cut back by 4 bases and J by 0 bases. CDR1 is SGHNT, CDR2 YYREEE, per germline (reference sequence). CDR3 nucleotide sequence: TGTGCCAGCAGCCCGGGACAGCACATGAACACTGAAGCTTTCTTT. This gives the protein CASSPGQHMNTEAFF.

The chain links TRBV30 to TRBJ1-3, with D uncertain. CDR1 GTSNPN and CDR2 SVGIG come from the germline V gene (reference sequence). Trimming took off 2 bases at V and 7 bases at J, with 12 bases between the two ends. This CDR3 contains 13 residues. The CDR3 is CAWSLLVGNTIYF. CDR3 DNA sequence: TGTGCCTGGAGTCTCCTGGTGGGGAACACCATATATTTT. The full variable domain, with the rest looked up from reference TRBV30 and TRBJ1-3, is SQTIHQWPATLVQPVGSPLSLECTVEGTSNPNLYWYRQAAGRGLQLLFYSVGIGQISSEVPQNLSASRPQDRQFILSSKKLLLSDSGFYLCAWSLLVGNTIYFGEGSWLTVV.

V gene TRBV7-9 combines with J gene TRBJ1-2; no clear D gene. CDR3 length: 14 amino acids. Per the germline V gene, CDR1 is SEHNR and CDR2 is FQNEAQ (reference sequence). With 0 bases removed from V and 3 bases from J, the gap between germline ends came to 8 bases. This chain's CDR3 is CASSLAYDYYGYTF. The CDR3 DNA sequence: TGTGCCAGCAGCTTAGCCTACGATTACTATGGCTACACCTTC.

The chain combines TRBV6-5 with TRBJ1-4; TRBD1 matches at 7 bases. This CDR3 is 13 amino acids long. Germline V gene lookup returns CDR1 MNHEY and CDR2 SVGAGI. With 6 bases clipped from V and 8 bases from J, the junction kept 6 bases outside the gene matches. The CDR3 DNA reads as TGTGCCAGCAGGGTAGACAGGGACGAAAAACTGTTTTTT. As protein: CASRVDRDEKLFF.

V usage is TRBV6-5 and J usage is TRBJ1-1, with D maybe TRBD1 (5 bases). Trimming pared 5 bases from V and 4 bases from J, leaving 11 bases between. This CDR3 region has 13 residues. CDR1 and CDR2 (germline): MNHEY, SVGAGI. Here the CDR3 DNA reads TGTGCCAGCAGTCGCTCAGGGAGCACTGAAGCTTTCTTT. It is translated as CASSRSGSTEAFF.

This chain uses TRBV19 with TRBJ1-1; D is unclear. Germline V gives CDR1 LNHDA, CDR2 SQIVND (reference sequence). With 7 bases removed from V and 8 bases from J, the gap between germline ends came to 23 bases. This CDR3 is built from 15 residues. The CDR3 sequence: CASNKPQATLSEAFF. DNA for the CDR3: TGTGCCAGTAATAAGCCGCAGGCCACCCTATCCGAAGCTTTCTTT.

This chain joins TRBV3-1 (or the pseudogene TRBV3-2) and TRBJ2-3, with 7 bases that match TRBD2. CDR1 and CDR2 from the germline V gene are LGHDT and YNNKEL (reference sequence). The trim removed 4 bases at V and 4 bases at J, leaving 2 bases unmatched. This CDR3 is built from 13 residues. Here the CDR3 DNA reads TGTGCCAGCAGCCGGGACTACTCAGATACGCAGTATTTT. This gives the protein CASSRDYSDTQYF.

The chain combines TRBV5-1 with TRBJ2-7; TRBD2 agrees at 14 bases. The germline V gene has CDR1 SGHRS and CDR2 YFSETQ. Trimming at V came to 3 bases and at J to 3 bases, leaving 5 bases not matched to a gene. CDR3 size: 16 residues. This chain's CDR3 is CASSSYGTSGSYEQYF. The CDR3 DNA sequence: TGCGCCAGCAGCTCCTACGGGACTAGCGGGAGCTACGAGCAGTACTTC. The full variable domain, with the rest looked up from reference TRBV5-1 and TRBJ2-7, is KAGVTQTPRYLIKTRGQQVTLSCSPISGHRSVSWYQQTPGQGLQFLFEYFSETQRNKGNFPGRFSGRQFSNSRSEMNVSTLELGDSALYLCASSSYGTSGSYEQYFGPGTRLTVT.

This clone was picked up one time. V gene TRBV30 combines with J gene TRBJ1-3; D gene ambiguous. The CDR3 loop spans 12 amino acids. The germline V gene has CDR1 GTSNPN and CDR2 SVGIG (reference sequence). V gave up 2 bases and J gave up 6 bases, with 8 bases separating them. Written as DNA, the CDR3 is TGTGCCTGGAGTATGACCCCAAACACCATATATTTT. Residues: CAWSMTPNTIYF.

The V gene is TRBV7-9, the J gene TRBJ2-3; D is perhaps TRBD1 or TRBD2 (5 bases each). In germline, CDR1 is SEHNR, CDR2 FQNEAQ (reference sequence). The CDR3 sequence is 12 residues long. Deletions cut 5 bases from V and 7 bases from J, with 10 bases between. The CDR3 nucleotides read TGTGCCAGCAGCCCCGGGACCAATACGCAGTATTTT. Its translation: CASSPGTNTQYF.

The rearrangement uses TRBV6-6 and TRBJ1-5; D remains unclear. V shed 6 bases and J shed 3 bases, with 3 bases lying between them. In germline, CDR1 is MNHNY, CDR2 SVGAGI (reference sequence). This CDR3 contains 11 residues. The CDR3 region has the DNA TGTGCCAGCAGCCCCAATCAGCCCCAGCATTTT. This encodes CASSPNQPQHF.

V usage is TRBV7-2 and J usage is TRBJ2-3; 11 nucleotides align to TRBD2. The junction had 16 bases not matched to a gene; V was cut back by 5 bases and J by 6 bases. The CDR3 is 18 amino acids. Germline V gene sequence: CDR1 SGHTA, CDR2 FQGNSA. CDR3 nucleotide sequence: TGTGCCAGCAGCAGTTTGGCAACGCTAGCGGGAGGAGCGGATACGCAGTATTTT. This encodes CASSSLATLAGGADTQYF.

The chain is built from TRBV19 and TRBJ1-4; a possible D gene is TRBD1 (6 bases). The CDR3 runs to 15 residues. Germline V gene sequence: CDR1 LNHDA, CDR2 SQIVND (reference sequence). The ends were cut back, 5 bases at V and 4 bases at J, with 14 bases in the middle. The CDR3 nucleotides are TGTGCCAGTAGTGACCCGGGACACCTTAATGAAAAACTGTTTTTT. It is translated as CASSDPGHLNEKLFF.